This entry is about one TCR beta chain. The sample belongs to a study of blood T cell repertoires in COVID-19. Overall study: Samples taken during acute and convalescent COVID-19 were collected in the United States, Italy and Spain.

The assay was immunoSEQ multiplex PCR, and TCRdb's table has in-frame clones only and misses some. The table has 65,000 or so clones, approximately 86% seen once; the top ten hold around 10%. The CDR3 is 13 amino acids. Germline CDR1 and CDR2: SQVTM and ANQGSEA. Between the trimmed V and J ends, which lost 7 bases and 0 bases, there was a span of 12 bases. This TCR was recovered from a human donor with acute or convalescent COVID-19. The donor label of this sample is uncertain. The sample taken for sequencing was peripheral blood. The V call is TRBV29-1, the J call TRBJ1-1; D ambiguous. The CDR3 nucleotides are TGCAGCGCCTCAATAGTCCTGAACACTGAAGCTTTCTTT. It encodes CSASIVLNTEAFF.